The source of this T cell receptor beta chain is a study of Graves' ophthalmopathy and Graves' hyperthyroidism. General observations from the study: This model predicted ophthalmopathy progression (sensitivity 70% to 71%, specificity about 72%).

Amplifying from RNA transcripts, the study obtained TCR beta CDR3 regions. RT-PCR with HTBI primers came first, then second-round multiplex PCR. TCRdb passed the multiplex PCR reads through MiXCR, listing each CDR3 protein once. The sample records 900,000 to 1,200,000 distinct CDR3 sequences, 35% to 40% being singletons. There are many counts of this clonotype. What it recognizes is unknown. Aged 18 to 65, hyperthyroidism patients had new diagnoses of under 2 months' duration. The germline CDR1 and CDR2 sequences are DFQATT and SNEGSKA (reference sequence). The CDR3 spans 12 residues. V was trimmed by 7 bases and J by 5 bases, leaving 14 bases between them.

Sequencing used peripheral blood or thyroid tissue (not recorded which). The receptor comes from an adult man with Graves' hyperthyroidism. This chain joins TRBV20-1 and TRBJ2-5; D perhaps matches TRBD1 (5 bases). CDR3 loop: CSVPSRVETQYF. The CDR3 DNA reads TGCAGTGTTCCGAGCAGGGTTGAGACCCAGTACTTC.